The present entry profiles one TCR beta chain with its context. Its antigen is not known. CDR1 LNHDA and CDR2 SQIVND come from the germline V gene (reference sequence). The CDR3 is 14 amino acids. Trimming took 0 bases from V and 1 from J, leaving 7 bases between them. Treatment described: over 15 received Ad26.COV2.S at low or high dose, single or two shots; roughly five received placebo; per-sample allocation not given. Day 63 after the first injection of vaccine or placebo was the sampling time. An adult aged 18-55 years in Boston served as the donor. The record originates from a study of Ad26.COV2.S vaccination and SARS-CoV-2 variants. The study's findings and limits: Reportedly, spike-specific CD8+ and CD4+ T cell responses achieved substantial breadth once vaccination had taken place. Spike-specific TCR breadth was greater in vaccine than placebo recipients. Researchers cautioned that TCR breadth and depth analyses may have underestimated total T cell responses.

This table comes from immunoSEQ multiplex PCR, and its TCRdb copy is limited to in-frame clones, with some not included. The table lists about 400,000 clones, around four fifths of them singletons. The sequence was obtained from a person between 18 and 60 years old who received the Ad26.COV2.S COVID-19 vaccine or a placebo. Sequenced material: peripheral blood, taken in a trial of Ad26.COV2.S vaccine versus placebo. The V and J genes are TRBV19 and TRBJ2-7; no clear D. The CDR3 is CASSIEAESYEQYF. CDR3 bases: TGTGCCAGTAGTATAGAGGCTGAGTCCTACGAGCAGTACTTC.